A single sample is the source of the 26 T cell receptor beta chains below, sequenced in a study of blood T cell repertoires in COVID-19. Clones were read by immunoSEQ multiplex PCR, and TCRdb kept only the in-frame ones, dropping some. The data contain around 60,000 clones, about nine tenths of them singletons. The sequencing input was peripheral blood. The receptors were gathered from a man in his sixties with acute or convalescent COVID-19.

V gene TRBV6-5 combines with J gene TRBJ2-2; 8 nucleotides line up with TRBD2. The CDR3 is 15 residues long. J was trimmed by 7 bases and V by 7 bases; bases with no gene match: 11. The V gene's germline CDR1 is MNHEY and CDR2 SVGAGI. CDR3 DNA: TGTGCCAGCAACGGGGGGGGGCGCAAACACGGGGAGCTGTTTTTT. This codes for CASNGGGRKHGELFF.

V gene TRBV5-6 combines with J gene TRBJ1-6; 8 bases align to TRBD1. Unmatched junction bases numbered 14, after V lost 4 bases and J lost 5 bases. The CDR3 consists of 18 residues. Germline-derived CDR1 and CDR2 are SGHDT and YYEEEE. The CDR3, as DNA: TGTGCCAGCAGCCGCTCCGCATTTAGGACAGGGAATAATTCACCCCTCCACTTT. Protein product: CASSRSAFRTGNNSPLHF. The entire variable domain, with the rest obtained from reference TRBV5-6 and TRBJ1-6, is as follows: DAGVTQSPTHLIKTRGQQVTLRCSPKSGHDTVSWYQQALGQGPQFIFQYYEEEERQRGNFPDRFSGHQFPNYSSELNVNALLLGDSALYLCASSRSAFRTGNNSPLHFGNGTRLTVT.

The V gene is TRBV5-5, the J gene TRBJ2-7; weak D call: TRBD2 (5 bases). CDR1 and CDR2 from the germline V gene are SGHKS and YYEKEE (reference sequence). V was clipped by 4 bases and J by 3 bases, with 14 bases between them. CDR3 length equals 14 residues. The DNA for the CDR3 is TGTGCCAGCAGCACCACTAGTTCCAACTACGAGCAGTACTTC. As protein: CASSTTSSNYEQYF. The full variable domain, its missing parts supplied by reference TRBV5-5 and TRBJ2-7, is DAGVTQSPTHLIKTRGQQVTLRCSPISGHKSVSWYQQVLGQGPQFIFQYYEKEERGRGNFPDRFSARQFPNYSSELNVNALLLGDSALYLCASSTTSSNYEQYFGPGTRLTVT.

The chain employs TRBV2 and TRBJ1-5; 8 bases align to TRBD1. With V trimmed by 4 bases and J by 2 bases, 7 bases remained unmatched. This CDR3 is 16 amino acids long. In germline, CDR1 is SNHLY, CDR2 FYNNEI. The CDR3, as DNA: TGTGCCAGCAGTGCAGACAGGGGAGCCGGCAATCAGCCCCAGCATTTT. This sequence encodes CASSADRGAGNQPQHF.

Comment on this clone: Other DNA sequences in the same sample also yield this CDR3. This chain joins TRBV9 and TRBJ1-6, with 12 bases fitting TRBD1. After removal of 3 bases from V and 7 bases from J, the junction contained 2 bases not matched to a gene. Germline V lookup: CDR1 SGDLS, CDR2 YYNGEE. This CDR3 has 15 amino acids. The CDR3 protein is CASSAGQGANSPLHF. As DNA, the CDR3 is TGTGCCAGCAGCGCGGGACAGGGGGCGAATTCACCCCTCCACTTT.

V usage is TRBV6-5 and J usage is TRBJ1-6, with D uncertain. The CDR3 has 15 amino acids. Germline V gene lookup returns CDR1 MNHEY and CDR2 SVGAGI. The V end lost 4 bases, the J end lost 0 bases, and 7 bases lay between the germline ends. CDR3 protein: CASSLSSSYNSPLHF. In DNA form, the CDR3 reads TGTGCCAGCAGTTTGTCGAGCTCCTATAATTCACCCCTCCACTTT.

The V call is TRBV2, the J call TRBJ1-1; 12 bases are a match to TRBD1. Trimming cost V 6 bases and J 7 bases; bases outside gene matches: 9. CDR1 and CDR2 (germline): SNHLY, FYNNEI. This CDR3 comprises 15 residues. DNA of the CDR3: TGTGCCAGCAGACTCCGGGACAGGGGGCAGGGTGAAGCTTTCTTT. Residues: CASRLRDRGQGEAFF.

The J gene is TRBJ1-1, the V gene TRBV19, with 9 bases matching TRBD1. Germline trimming cut 7 bases from V and 7 bases from J; bases unmatched to any gene: 7. Germline CDR1 and CDR2: LNHDA and SQIVND (reference sequence). This CDR3 has 13 residues. CDR3 region: CASKEWDRDEAFF. Here the CDR3 DNA reads TGTGCCAGTAAGGAGTGGGACAGGGATGAAGCTTTCTTT.

V and J are TRBV7-8 and TRBJ1-2; no reliable D call. V was shortened by 1 base and J by 4 bases, with 10 bases between the two germline ends. CDR3 length: 14 amino acids. Looked up from germline, CDR1 is SGHVS and CDR2 is FQNEAQ. CDR3: CASSLDGGTYGYTF. In DNA form, the CDR3 reads TGTGCCAGCAGCTTAGACGGCGGCACCTATGGCTACACCTTC.

This clone was recorded a few times. The CDR3 sequence: CASSLARDEQYF. Here the CDR3 DNA reads TGTGCCAGCAGCTTGGCCCGGGACGAGCAGTACTTC. V is TRBV5-4 and J is TRBJ2-7, with D hard to call. CDR1 is SGHNT and CDR2 is YYREEE in the germline V gene (reference sequence). V dropped 0 bases and J dropped 5 bases, with 6 bases sitting between them. CDR3 length: 12 residues.

The chain is built from TRBV5-6 and TRBJ1-5; TRBD1 is a possible D gene (5 bases). The CDR3 sequence is 15 residues long. Trimming removed 0 bases at V and 0 bases at J, with 7 bases between. Germline V gene sequence: CDR1 SGHDT, CDR2 YYEEEE. As DNA, the CDR3 is TGTGCCAGCAGCTTGGGACAGTATAGCAATCAGCCCCAGCATTTT. Protein sequence: CASSLGQYSNQPQHF.

The V and J genes are TRBV3-1 (or the pseudogene TRBV3-2) and TRBJ1-3, with 8 bases fitting TRBD1. The V gene end was trimmed by 2 bases and the J gene end by 2 bases; junction bases not matched to a gene: 2. Germline V gene lookup returns CDR1 LGHDT and CDR2 YNNKEL (reference sequence). This CDR3 spans 15 amino acids. The CDR3 here is CASSQLQGAGNTIYF. The CDR3 DNA sequence: TGTGCCAGCAGCCAATTACAGGGGGCTGGAAACACCATATATTTT.

The chain combines TRBV5-1 with TRBJ1-1; D perhaps matches TRBD1 (5 bases). The CDR3 has 14 residues. Trimming removed 1 base at V and 5 bases at J, with 12 bases between. Germline V gives CDR1 SGHRS, CDR2 YFSETQ. CDR3 amino acids: CASSLMVQATEAFF. DNA for the CDR3: TGCGCCAGCAGCTTGATGGTACAGGCAACTGAAGCTTTCTTT.

The CDR3 sequence: CASSPRGQGLDTEAFF. CDR3 in DNA: TGTGCCAGCAGCCCTCGGGGACAGGGGTTAGACACTGAAGCTTTCTTT. This sequence joins TRBV7-8 and TRBJ1-1, with TRBD1 identical over 10 bases. In germline, CDR1 is SGHVS, CDR2 FQNEAQ. This CDR3 has 16 amino acids. The V gene end was trimmed by 5 bases and the J gene end by 3 bases; junction bases not matched to a gene: 9.

The rearrangement joins TRBV5-4 to TRBJ1-2, with D unclear. The germline gives CDR1 SGHNT, CDR2 YYREEE (reference sequence). V lost 2 bases and J lost 5, with 13 bases in between. The CDR3 sequence is 14 residues long. CDR3 in DNA: TGTGCCAGCAGCTTTGGCGGGGAGATTTATGGCTACACCTTC. Its translation is CASSFGGEIYGYTF.

This sequence joins TRBV7-6 and TRBJ1-4; tentative D call: TRBD1 (5 bases). CDR1 SGHVS and CDR2 FNYEAQ come from the germline V gene. V lost 4 bases and J lost 11, with 23 bases in between. CDR3 length equals 16 residues. The CDR3 bases are TGTGCCAGCAGCTCCCTGACAGACAGCCTAATTGGGAAACTGTTTTTT. This sequence encodes CASSSLTDSLIGKLFF.

The chain combines TRBV3-1 (or the pseudogene TRBV3-2) with TRBJ1-1; 7 nucleotides align to TRBD1. With 6 bases clipped from V and 1 base from J, the junction kept 8 bases outside the gene matches. CDR1 LGHDT and CDR2 YNNKEL come from the germline V gene (reference sequence). The CDR3 length is 15 residues. Here the CDR3 reads CASRVNRGKNTEAFF. CDR3 in DNA: TGTGCCAGCAGAGTCAACAGGGGAAAGAACACTGAAGCTTTCTTT.

The J gene is TRBJ1-1, the V gene TRBV20-1; D gene ambiguous. Germline V lookup: CDR1 DFQATT, CDR2 SNEGSKA (reference sequence). CDR3 size: 9 residues. Between the trimmed V and J ends, which lost 5 bases and 11 bases, there was a span of 9 bases. CDR3 residues: CSAHSRAFF. In DNA, the CDR3 is TGCAGTGCTCATTCCAGGGCTTTCTTT.

The rearrangement uses TRBV5-6 and TRBJ2-1; 8 nucleotides line up with TRBD2. J gave up 6 bases and V 4 bases, and 6 bases lay outside the gene matches. CDR3 length: 14 amino acids. Germline CDR1 is SGHDT and CDR2 is YYEEEE. The CDR3 nucleotides read TGTGCCAGCAGCCCCTGGACTAGCACCAATGAGCAGTTCTTC. Translation gives CASSPWTSTNEQFF.

This chain connects TRBV4-1 to TRBJ2-4, with TRBD1 matching over 9 bases. Germline trimming cut 0 bases from V and 0 bases from J; bases unmatched to any gene: 12. The CDR3 is 20 residues long. Germline-derived CDR1 and CDR2 are MGHRA and YSYEKL. The CDR3 is CASSQDRGQGAYIAKNIQYF. The CDR3 DNA follows: TGCGCCAGCAGCCAAGATAGGGGACAGGGAGCCTATATAGCCAAAAACATTCAGTACTTC.

The chain is built from TRBV3-1 (or the pseudogene TRBV3-2) and TRBJ2-6; the match to TRBD1 covers 10 bases. Germline-derived CDR1 and CDR2 are LGHDT and YNNKEL (reference sequence). The ends lost 4 bases at V and 9 bases at J; junction bases unmatched: 12. The CDR3 contains 17 residues. The CDR3 DNA sequence: TGTGCCAGCAGCCCCCGGGACAGGGGCCCGGTTGGCAACGTCCTGACTTTC. It is translated as CASSPRDRGPVGNVLTF.

This clone was detected only once. The J gene is TRBJ1-4, the V gene TRBV19; D gene unclear. In germline, CDR1 is LNHDA, CDR2 SQIVND (reference sequence). This CDR3 region has 16 residues. V was trimmed by 4 bases and J by 1 base, leaving 13 bases between them. CDR3 DNA: TGTGCCAGTAGTAGGAACAGAGCAGGAACTAATGAAAAACTGTTTTTT. This codes for CASSRNRAGTNEKLFF.

The gene calls are TRBV3-1 (or the pseudogene TRBV3-2) and TRBJ1-1, with a weak D call TRBD1 (5 bases). Trimming removed 3 bases from V and 8 bases from J, with 13 bases in between. This CDR3 has 13 residues. Per germline, CDR1 LGHDT and CDR2 YNNKEL (reference sequence). The CDR3 DNA reads as TGTGCCAGCAGCCAGATTGAACGGACAGAAGCTTTCTTT. This codes for CASSQIERTEAFF.

CDR3 coding DNA: TGTGCCAGCAGGAGCGGGGGGACGACTAATGAGCAGTTCTTC. Its translation: CASRSGGTTNEQFF. The chain joins TRBV28 to TRBJ2-1; 9 bases agree with TRBD2. Germline CDR1 is MDHEN and CDR2 is SYDVKM. Trimming cost V 6 bases and J 7 bases; bases outside gene matches: 7. The CDR3 has 14 amino acids.

CDR3 nucleotide sequence: TGTGCCAGCAGTCTCGGTGGGGGAGGGTTTCATGGCTACACCTTC. The encoded protein is CASSLGGGGFHGYTF. V usage is TRBV9 and J usage is TRBJ1-2, with a weak D call TRBD1 (5 bases). The V and J ends lost 5 bases and 6 bases respectively, with 20 bases between them. Germline CDR1 SGDLS, CDR2 YYNGEE. This CDR3 contains 15 residues.

The chain employs TRBV5-1 and TRBJ2-1; TRBD1 matches at 9 bases. The CDR3 is made up of 16 amino acids. In germline, CDR1 is SGHRS, CDR2 YFSETQ. Unmatched junction bases numbered 2, after V lost 1 base and J lost 0 bases. CDR3 DNA: TGCGCCAGCAGCTTGTGGGGACAGGGCTCCTACAATGAGCAGTTCTTC. It codes for CASSLWGQGSYNEQFF.